This T cell receptor (beta chain) emerged from a study of CD8 T cells in Susac syndrome (dated by TCRdb to the late 2010s). With regard to the full study: Repertoire sequencing was used to test whether CD8+ T cell activation and differentiation in Susac syndrome was antigen driven.

RNA was extracted using the RNeasy kit, and roughly 0.5 to 1 ug of the RNA was reverse transcribed with random hexamers. The immunoSEQ multiplex PCR assay, which covers 54 Vbeta and 13 Jbeta segments, was used to amplify TCR beta CDR3 regions. PCR amplification bias was corrected using a synthetic template baseline for primer optimization and computational correction. The study's processing was this. Reads were annotated to V, D and J genes per IMGT and analyzed with immunoSEQ Analyzer, keeping only productive sequences. To calculate clonality, Shannon entropy was normalized by log2 of the number of productive unique sequences and then subtracted from one. For each patient and control, public and private clones were evaluated among the 100 most prevalent clones. Clones were defined as Susac-specific when absent from the healthy and MS cohorts, from about 1,100 published viral clones and from other ImmuneACCESS disease sequences. TCRdb redid the processing of the public reads, applying fastp at Q25 and MiXCR, and retained in-frame beta chains. Under each unique CDR3 protein, matching rows form one entry showing the most common genes and DNA. TCRdb's processing, not the study's, gives the V and J calls here. For this sample the table gives approximately 200,000 distinct CDR3 sequences, of which 85% to 95% were detected only once. The biggest ten clones account for around 0.08% of the sample.

Peripheral blood CD8+ and CD4+ T cells from healthy donors, Susac syndrome patients and multiple sclerosis patients were profiled by high-throughput TCR beta sequencing. Treatment-naive patients with stable or active relapsing-remitting disease fulfilling revised McDonald criteria were used as multiple sclerosis controls. CD8+ TEMRA cells were enriched by FACS, while bulk CD8+ and CD4+ T cells were purified by magnetic negative isolation. Blood was collected in EDTA tubes and processed within 24 hours, with PBMCs isolated through density gradient centrifugation. PBMCs intended for TCR sequencing were cryopreserved in liquid nitrogen and thawed later in a water bath at 37 degrees C. A purity of at least 90% was achieved for sorted or isolated CD4+, CD8+ and CD8+ TEMRA cells. The paper's findings and limits, for the study overall: The number of individuals in the TCR sequencing and HLA analysis was acknowledged as relatively small.

In regard to this clonotype: Its target antigen remains unknown. The input lacks base qualities; no much larger clone sits a single base away.

The CDR3 numbers 15 residues from cysteine through phenylalanine. The CDR3 DNA has 45 bases and is translated from base 1. The junction shows trimming of 6 bases on V and 0 bases on J, and the gene matches do not reach 6 bases of it. The germline V gene specifies SGDLS as CDR1 and YYNGEE as CDR2. The sequence was obtained from a human donor with multiple sclerosis. The specimen sequenced was CD4+ T cells from PBMCs. The rearrangement joined TRBV9 to TRBJ2-3; the junction holds 8 bases that match TRBD2. In nucleotides, the sequence is TGTGCCAGCACCTATAGCGGGGCGAGCACAGATACGCAGTATTTT. Its translation is CASTYSGASTDTQYF.